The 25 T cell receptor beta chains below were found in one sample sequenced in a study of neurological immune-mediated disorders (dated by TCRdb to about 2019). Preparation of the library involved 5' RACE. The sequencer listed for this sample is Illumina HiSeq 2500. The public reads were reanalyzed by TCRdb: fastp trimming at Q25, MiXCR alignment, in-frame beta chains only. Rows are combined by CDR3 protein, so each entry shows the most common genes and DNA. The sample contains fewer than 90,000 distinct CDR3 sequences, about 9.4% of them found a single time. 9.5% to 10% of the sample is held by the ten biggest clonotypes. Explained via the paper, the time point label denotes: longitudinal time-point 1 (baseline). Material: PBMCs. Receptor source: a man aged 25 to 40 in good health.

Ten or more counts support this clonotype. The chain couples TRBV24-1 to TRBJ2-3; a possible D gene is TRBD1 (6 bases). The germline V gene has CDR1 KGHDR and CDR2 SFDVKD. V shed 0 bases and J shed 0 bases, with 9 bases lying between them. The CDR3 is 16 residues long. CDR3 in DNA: TGTGCCACCAGTGATTTGGACAGGCGGAGCACAGATACGCAGTATTTT. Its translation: CATSDLDRRSTDTQYF.

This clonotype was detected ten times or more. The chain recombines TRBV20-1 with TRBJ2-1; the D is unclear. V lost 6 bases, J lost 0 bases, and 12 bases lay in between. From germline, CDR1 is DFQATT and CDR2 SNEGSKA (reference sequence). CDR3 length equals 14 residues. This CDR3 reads CSASRHNSYNEQFF. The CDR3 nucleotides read TGCAGTGCGAGTCGCCACAACTCCTACAATGAGCAGTTCTTC.

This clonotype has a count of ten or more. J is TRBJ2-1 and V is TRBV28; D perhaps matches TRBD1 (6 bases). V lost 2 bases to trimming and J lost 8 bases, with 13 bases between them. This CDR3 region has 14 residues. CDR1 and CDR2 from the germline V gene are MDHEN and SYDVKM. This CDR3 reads CASSLVGQFDEQFF. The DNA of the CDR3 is TGTGCCAGCAGTTTAGTCGGACAGTTCGATGAGCAGTTCTTC.

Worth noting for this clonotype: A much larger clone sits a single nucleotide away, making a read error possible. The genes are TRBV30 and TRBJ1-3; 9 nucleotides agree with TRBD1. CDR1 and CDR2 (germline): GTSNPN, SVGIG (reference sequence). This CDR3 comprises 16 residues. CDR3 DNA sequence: TGTGCCCGGAGTGTGGGGGACAGGGCAATCCGAAACACCATATATTTT. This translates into CARSVGDRAIRNTIYF.

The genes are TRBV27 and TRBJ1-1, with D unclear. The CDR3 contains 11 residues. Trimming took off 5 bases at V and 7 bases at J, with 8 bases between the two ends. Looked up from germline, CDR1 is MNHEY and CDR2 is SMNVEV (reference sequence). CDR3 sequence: CASSRGVEAFF. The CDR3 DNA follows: TGTGCCAGCAGTAGAGGCGTTGAAGCTTTCTTT.

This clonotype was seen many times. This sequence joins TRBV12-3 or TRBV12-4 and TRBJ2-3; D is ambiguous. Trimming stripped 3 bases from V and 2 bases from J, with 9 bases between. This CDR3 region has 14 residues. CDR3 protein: CASSFAATTDTQYF. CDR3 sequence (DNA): TGTGCCAGCAGTTTTGCGGCGACCACAGATACGCAGTATTTT.

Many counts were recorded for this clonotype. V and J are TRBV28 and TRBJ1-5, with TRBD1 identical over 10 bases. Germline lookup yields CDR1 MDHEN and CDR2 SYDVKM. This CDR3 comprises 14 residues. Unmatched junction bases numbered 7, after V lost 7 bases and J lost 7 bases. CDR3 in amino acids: CASKETGGWQPQHF. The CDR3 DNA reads TGTGCCAGCAAAGAGACAGGGGGCTGGCAGCCCCAGCATTTT.

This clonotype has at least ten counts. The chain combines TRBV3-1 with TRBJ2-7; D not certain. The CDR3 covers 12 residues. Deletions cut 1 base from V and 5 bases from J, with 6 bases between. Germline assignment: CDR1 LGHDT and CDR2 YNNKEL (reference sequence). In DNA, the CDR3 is TGTGCCAGCAGCCAAGGGCGGAACGAGCAGTACTTC. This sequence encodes CASSQGRNEQYF.

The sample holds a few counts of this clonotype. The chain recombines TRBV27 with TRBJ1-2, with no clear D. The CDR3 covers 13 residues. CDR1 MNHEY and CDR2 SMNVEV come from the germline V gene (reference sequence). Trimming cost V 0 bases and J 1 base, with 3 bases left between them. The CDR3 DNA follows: TGTGCCAGCAGTTTATCCCTTAACTATGGCTACACCTTC. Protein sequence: CASSLSLNYGYTF.

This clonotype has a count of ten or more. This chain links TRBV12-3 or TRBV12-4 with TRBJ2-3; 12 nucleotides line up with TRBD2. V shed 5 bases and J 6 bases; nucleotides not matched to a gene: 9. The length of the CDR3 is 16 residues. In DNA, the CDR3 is TGTGCCAGCAGTCCTAGCGGGGGGGGCGCGTTGGATACGCAGTATTTT. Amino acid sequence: CASSPSGGGALDTQYF.

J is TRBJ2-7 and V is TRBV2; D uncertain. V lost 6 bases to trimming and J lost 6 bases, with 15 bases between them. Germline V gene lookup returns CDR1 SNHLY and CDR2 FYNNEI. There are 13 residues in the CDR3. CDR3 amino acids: CASRKGPSIEQYF. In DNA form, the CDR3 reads TGTGCCAGCAGGAAAGGCCCCTCGATCGAGCAGTACTTC. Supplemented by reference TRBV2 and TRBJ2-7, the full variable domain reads EPEVTQTPSHQVTQMGQEVILRCVPISNHLYFYWYRQILGQKVEFLVSFYNNEISEKSEIFDDQFSVERPDGSNFTLKIRSTKLEDSAMYFCASRKGPSIEQYFGPGTRLTVT.

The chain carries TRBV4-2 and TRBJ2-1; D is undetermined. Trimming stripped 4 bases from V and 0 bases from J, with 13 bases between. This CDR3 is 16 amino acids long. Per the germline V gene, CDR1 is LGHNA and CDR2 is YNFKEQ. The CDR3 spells CASSPQLPSSYNEQFF. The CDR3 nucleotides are TGTGCCAGCAGCCCTCAATTGCCGTCCTCCTACAATGAGCAGTTCTTC.

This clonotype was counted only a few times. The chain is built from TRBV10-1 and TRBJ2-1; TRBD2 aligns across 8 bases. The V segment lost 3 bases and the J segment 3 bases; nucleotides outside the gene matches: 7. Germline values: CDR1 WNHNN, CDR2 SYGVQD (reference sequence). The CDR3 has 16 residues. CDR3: CASSDSWTSRYNEQFF. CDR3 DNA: TGCGCCAGCAGTGATTCCTGGACTAGCCGCTACAATGAGCAGTTCTTC.

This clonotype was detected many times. The CDR3 coding sequence is TGTGCCACCTTGTCCCGGGGGGACGAGCAGTACTTC. It translates to CATLSRGDEQYF. The chain is built from TRBV28 and TRBJ2-7, with TRBD2 identical over 7 bases. V lost 10 bases and J lost 5; bases outside the gene matches: 8. CDR3 length: 12 amino acids. Germline V CDR1 and CDR2: MDHEN, SYDVKM.

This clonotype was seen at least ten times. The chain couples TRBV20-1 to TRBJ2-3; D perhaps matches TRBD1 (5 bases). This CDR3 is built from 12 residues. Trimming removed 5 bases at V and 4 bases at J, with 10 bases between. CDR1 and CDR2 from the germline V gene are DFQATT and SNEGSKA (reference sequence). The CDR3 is CSAARGPDTQYF. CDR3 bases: TGCAGTGCTGCTAGGGGTCCAGATACGCAGTATTTT.

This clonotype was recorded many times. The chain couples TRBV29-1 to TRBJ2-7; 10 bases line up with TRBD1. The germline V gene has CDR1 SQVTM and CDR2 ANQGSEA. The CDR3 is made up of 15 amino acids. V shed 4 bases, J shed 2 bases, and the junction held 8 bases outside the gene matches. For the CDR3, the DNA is TGCAGCGTTGGACCTGGGACAGGGGCGACCTACGAGCAGTACTTC. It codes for CSVGPGTGATYEQYF.

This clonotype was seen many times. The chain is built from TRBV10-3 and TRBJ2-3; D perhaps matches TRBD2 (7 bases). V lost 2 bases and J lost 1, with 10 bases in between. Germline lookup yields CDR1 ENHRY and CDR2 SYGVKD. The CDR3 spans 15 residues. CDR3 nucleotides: TGTGCCATCAGTGAGGGGGGGGCGCGCACAGATACGCAGTATTTT. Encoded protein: CAISEGGARTDTQYF.

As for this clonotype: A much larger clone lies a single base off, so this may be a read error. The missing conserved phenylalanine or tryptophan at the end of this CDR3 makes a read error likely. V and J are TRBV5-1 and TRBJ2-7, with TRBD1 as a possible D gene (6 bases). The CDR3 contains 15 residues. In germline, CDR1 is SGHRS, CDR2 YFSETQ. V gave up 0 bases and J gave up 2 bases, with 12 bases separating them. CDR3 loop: CASSLGYTGTYEQYI. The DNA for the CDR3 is TGCGCCAGCAGCTTGGGTTACACAGGGACCTACGAGCAGTACATC.

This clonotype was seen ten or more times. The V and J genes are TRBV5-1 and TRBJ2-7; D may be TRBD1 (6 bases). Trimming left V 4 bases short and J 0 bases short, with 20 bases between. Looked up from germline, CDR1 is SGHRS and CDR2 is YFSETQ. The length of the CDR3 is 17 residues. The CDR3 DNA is TGCGCCAGCAGCCCTAGGACAGCTATTGGAGCCTCCTACGAGCAGTACTTC. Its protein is CASSPRTAIGASYEQYF.

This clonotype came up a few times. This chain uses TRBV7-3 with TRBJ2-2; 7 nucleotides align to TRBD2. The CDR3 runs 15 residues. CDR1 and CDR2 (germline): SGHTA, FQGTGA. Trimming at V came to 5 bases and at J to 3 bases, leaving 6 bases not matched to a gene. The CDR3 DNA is TGTGCCAGCAGCCCCCGGACTAGTTACACCGGGGAGCTGTTTTTT. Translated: CASSPRTSYTGELFF.

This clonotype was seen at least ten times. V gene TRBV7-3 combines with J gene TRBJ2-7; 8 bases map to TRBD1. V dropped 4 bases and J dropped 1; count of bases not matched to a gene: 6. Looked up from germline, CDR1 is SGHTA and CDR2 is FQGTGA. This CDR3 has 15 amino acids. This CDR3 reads CASSSADRGSYEQYF. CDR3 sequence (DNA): TGTGCCAGCAGCTCCGCCGACAGGGGTTCCTACGAGCAGTACTTC.

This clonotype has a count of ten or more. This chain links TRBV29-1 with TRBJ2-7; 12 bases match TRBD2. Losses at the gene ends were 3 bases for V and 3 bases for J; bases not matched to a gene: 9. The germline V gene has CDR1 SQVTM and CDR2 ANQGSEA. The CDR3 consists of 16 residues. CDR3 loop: CSVDGLAGYGDYEQYF. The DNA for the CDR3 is TGCAGCGTTGATGGACTAGCGGGGTATGGAGACTACGAGCAGTACTTC.

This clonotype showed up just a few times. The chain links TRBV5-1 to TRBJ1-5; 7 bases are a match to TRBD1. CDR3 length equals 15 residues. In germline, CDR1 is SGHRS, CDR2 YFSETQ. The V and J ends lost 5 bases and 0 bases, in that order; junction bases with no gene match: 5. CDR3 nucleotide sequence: TGCGCCAGCAGAAGGACAGGAGATAGCAATCAGCCCCAGCATTTT. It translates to CASRRTGDSNQPQHF.

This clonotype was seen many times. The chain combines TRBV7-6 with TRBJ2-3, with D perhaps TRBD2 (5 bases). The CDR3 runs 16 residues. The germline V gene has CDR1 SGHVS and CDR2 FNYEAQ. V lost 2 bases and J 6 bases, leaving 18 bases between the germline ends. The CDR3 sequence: CASSLHPPRRFDTQYF. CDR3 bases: TGTGCCAGCAGCTTACACCCCCCGAGGAGGTTTGATACGCAGTATTTT. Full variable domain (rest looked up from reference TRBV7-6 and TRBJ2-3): GAGVSQSPRYKVTKRGQDVALRCDPISGHVSLYWYRQALGQGPEFLTYFNYEAQQDKSGLPNDRFSAERPEGSISTLTIQRTEQRDSAMYRCASSLHPPRRFDTQYFGPGTRLTVL.

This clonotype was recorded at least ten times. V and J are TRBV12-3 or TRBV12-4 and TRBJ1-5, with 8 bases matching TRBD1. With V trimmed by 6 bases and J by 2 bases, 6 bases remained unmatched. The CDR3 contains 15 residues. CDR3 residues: CASSFGQGGNQPQHF. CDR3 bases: TGTGCCAGCAGCTTTGGACAGGGAGGCAATCAGCCCCAGCATTTT.